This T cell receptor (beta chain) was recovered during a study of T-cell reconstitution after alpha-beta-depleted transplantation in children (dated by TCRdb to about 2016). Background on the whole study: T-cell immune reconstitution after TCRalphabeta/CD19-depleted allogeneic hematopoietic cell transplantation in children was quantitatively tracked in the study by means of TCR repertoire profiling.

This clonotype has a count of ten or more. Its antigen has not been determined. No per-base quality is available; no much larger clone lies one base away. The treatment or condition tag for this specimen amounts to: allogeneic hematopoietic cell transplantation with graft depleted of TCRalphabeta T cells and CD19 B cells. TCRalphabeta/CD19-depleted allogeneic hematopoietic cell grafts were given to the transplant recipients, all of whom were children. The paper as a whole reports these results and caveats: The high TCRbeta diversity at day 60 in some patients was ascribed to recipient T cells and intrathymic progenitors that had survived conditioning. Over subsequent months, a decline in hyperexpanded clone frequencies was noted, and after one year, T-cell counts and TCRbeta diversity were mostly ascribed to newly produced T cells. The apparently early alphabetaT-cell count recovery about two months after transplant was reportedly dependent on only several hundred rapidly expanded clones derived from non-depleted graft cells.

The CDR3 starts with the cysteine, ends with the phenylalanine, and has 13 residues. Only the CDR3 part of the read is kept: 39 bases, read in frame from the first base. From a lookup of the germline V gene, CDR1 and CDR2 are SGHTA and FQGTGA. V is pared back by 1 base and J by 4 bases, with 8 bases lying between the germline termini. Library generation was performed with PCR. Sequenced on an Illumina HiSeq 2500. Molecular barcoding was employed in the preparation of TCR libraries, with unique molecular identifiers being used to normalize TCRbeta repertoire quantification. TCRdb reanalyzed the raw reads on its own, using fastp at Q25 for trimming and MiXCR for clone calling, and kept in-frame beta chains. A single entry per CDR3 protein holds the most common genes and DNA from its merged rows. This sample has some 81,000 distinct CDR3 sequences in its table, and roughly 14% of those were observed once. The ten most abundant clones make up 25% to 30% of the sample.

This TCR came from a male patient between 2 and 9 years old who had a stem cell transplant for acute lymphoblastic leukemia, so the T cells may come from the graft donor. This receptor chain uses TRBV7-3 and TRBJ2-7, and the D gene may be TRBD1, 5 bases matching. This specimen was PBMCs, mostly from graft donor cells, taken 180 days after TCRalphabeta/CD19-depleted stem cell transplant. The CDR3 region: CASSLRGSYEQYF. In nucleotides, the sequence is TGTGCCAGCAGCTTAAGGGGCTCTTACGAGCAGTACTTC.